One sample yielded the 27 T cell receptor beta chains listed below, sequenced in a study of PD-1 blockade in mismatch repair-deficient tumors. Using immunoSEQ multiplex PCR, the repertoire was profiled, and TCRdb retains in-frame clones only, with some absent. The sample has approximately 25,000 clones, about 83% seen once. The specimen comprised peripheral blood, sampled 12 weeks after starting pembrolizumab. These TCRs come from an adult with mismatch repair-deficient cancer.

The chain employs TRBV20-1 and TRBJ1-1; unclear D gene. The V end was cut by 1 base, the J end by 5 bases, with 5 bases between. Germline lookup yields CDR1 DFQATT and CDR2 SNEGSKA (reference sequence). The CDR3 loop spans 11 amino acids. Written as DNA, the CDR3 is TGCAGTGCTAGAGGGGTAACTGAAGCTTTCTTT. This translates into CSARGVTEAFF.

The chain recombines TRBV11-3 with TRBJ2-1, with a tentative D call TRBD2 (6 bases). This CDR3 is built from 14 residues. Trimming took 3 bases from V and 9 from J, leaving 15 bases between them. Germline CDR1 and CDR2: SGHNT and YENEEA. Written as DNA, the CDR3 is TGTGCCAGCAGCTTGGATCGACTAGTGGCTGAGCAGTTCTTC. It encodes CASSLDRLVAEQFF.

V is TRBV12-5 and J is TRBJ2-1, with TRBD2 matching 10 bases. There are 16 residues in the CDR3. Trimming removed 6 bases from V and 6 bases from J; junction bases left unmatched: 11. Germline V CDR1 and CDR2: LGHNT, FRNRAP. The DNA for the CDR3 is TGTGCTAGTGGCCCTAGAACTAGCGGGGAATCCAATGAGCAGTTCTTC. This sequence encodes CASGPRTSGESNEQFF.

The rearrangement joins TRBV6-6 to TRBJ2-2; D gene unclear. The germline V gene has CDR1 MNHNY and CDR2 SVGAGI (reference sequence). V was trimmed by 6 bases and J by 1 base, leaving 9 bases between them. The CDR3 runs 14 residues. The DNA for the CDR3 is TGTGCCAGCAGCGACCTCCGGAACACCGGGGAGCTGTTTTTT. Residues: CASSDLRNTGELFF.

The chain uses TRBV4-3 and TRBJ2-5; 7 positions agree with TRBD2. J lost 2 bases, V lost 1 base, and 16 bases had no gene match. Per germline, CDR1 LGHNA and CDR2 YSLEER. The CDR3 covers 19 residues. CDR3 region: CASSQGFLARERAQETQYF. In nucleotides, the CDR3 is TGCGCCAGCAGCCAAGGATTCCTGGCGCGGGAGAGGGCTCAAGAGACCCAGTACTTC.

The rearrangement joins TRBV7-2 to TRBJ1-1; a possible D gene is TRBD1 (6 bases). The CDR3 length is 11 residues. Germline values: CDR1 SGHTA, CDR2 FQGNSA. With 4 bases removed from V and 11 bases from J, the gap between germline ends came to 11 bases. The CDR3 DNA is TGTGCCAGCAGCTCGGACAGAGTGGCTTTCTTT. Its translation is CASSSDRVAFF.

The J gene is TRBJ2-3, the V gene TRBV6-6; D might be TRBD1 or TRBD2, each matching 5 bases. V lost 2 bases and J lost 3, with 12 bases in between. The CDR3 has 15 residues. CDR1 and CDR2 from the germline V gene are MNHNY and SVGAGI (reference sequence). Here the CDR3 reads CASSYGQGGTDTQYF. Written as DNA, the CDR3 is TGTGCCAGCAGTTACGGGCAGGGCGGGACAGATACGCAGTATTTT.

The rearrangement uses TRBV19 and TRBJ1-2; 8 bases match TRBD1. The V gene end was trimmed by 3 bases and the J gene end by 1 base; junction bases not matched to a gene: 4. The CDR3 spans 15 residues. Germline lookup yields CDR1 LNHDA and CDR2 SQIVND (reference sequence). The CDR3 DNA reads as TGTGCCAGTAGTATTTCAGGGGGCGATAACTATGGCTACACCTTC. It yields the protein CASSISGGDNYGYTF.

J is TRBJ1-1 and V is TRBV7-9; tentative D call: TRBD1 (5 bases). Per the germline V gene, CDR1 is SEHNR and CDR2 is FQNEAQ (reference sequence). V was shortened by 3 bases and J by 6 bases, with 14 bases between the two germline ends. This CDR3 has 14 amino acids. The DNA for the CDR3 is TGTGCCAGCAGCTTTGGGGGTCAAGGCGCTGAAGCTTTCTTT. This gives the protein CASSFGGQGAEAFF. Full variable domain (outside the CDR3, taken from reference TRBV7-9 and TRBJ1-1): DTGVSQNPRHKITKRGQNVTFRCDPISEHNRLYWYRQTLGQGPEFLTYFQNEAQLEKSRLLSDRFSAERPKGSFSTLEIQRTEQGDSAMYLCASSFGGQGAEAFFGQGTRLTVV.

This clone is a singleton in its sample. The chain recombines TRBV5-4 with TRBJ2-7; D unclear. Germline CDR1 and CDR2: SGHNT and YYREEE (reference sequence). V lost 4 bases and J lost 2, with 16 bases in between. There are 15 residues in the CDR3. The CDR3, as DNA: TGTGCCAGCAGCCCTTCCTTAGCTGGAACCTACGAGCAGTACTTC. Protein product: CASSPSLAGTYEQYF.

The rearrangement links TRBV7-8 to TRBJ2-7, with 7 bases that match TRBD2. With 0 bases clipped from V and 4 bases from J, the junction kept 0 bases outside the gene matches. Germline V gene data show CDR1 as SGHVS and CDR2 as FQNEAQ. The CDR3 sequence is 13 residues long. The CDR3 loop is CASSLARGYEQYF. Written as DNA, the CDR3 is TGTGCCAGCAGCTTAGCGCGGGGGTACGAGCAGTACTTC.

J is TRBJ2-5 and V is TRBV20-1; D not resolved. The CDR3 is made up of 11 amino acids. V was clipped by 1 base and J by 4 bases, with 4 bases between them. The germline gives CDR1 DFQATT, CDR2 SNEGSKA (reference sequence). The CDR3 DNA reads TGCAGTGCTAGAGTAAGAGAGACCCAGTACTTC. Translated, it gives CSARVRETQYF.

This rearrangement joins TRBV15 to TRBJ2-3; no firm D call. In germline, CDR1 is LNHNV, CDR2 YYDKDF (reference sequence). The ends were cut back, 0 bases at V and 0 bases at J, with 7 bases in the middle. The CDR3 extends over 15 amino acids. The DNA of the CDR3 is TGTGCCACCAGCAGAGATTGGGATAGCACAGATACGCAGTATTTT. Encoded protein: CATSRDWDSTDTQYF.

CDR3 bases: TGTGCCAGCAGCTCGACTAGCGACTACAATGAGCAGTTCTTC. It translates to CASSSTSDYNEQFF. The V gene is TRBV13, the J gene TRBJ2-1, with 8 nucleotides matching TRBD2. The CDR3 runs to 14 residues. The J segment lost 3 bases and the V segment lost 4 bases, leaving 2 bases of the junction unmatched. The V gene's germline CDR1 is PRHDT and CDR2 FYEKMQ (reference sequence). The full variable domain, with the rest looked up from reference TRBV13 and TRBJ2-1, is AAGVIQSPRHLIKEKRETATLKCYPIPRHDTVYWYQQGPGQDPQFLISFYEKMQSDKGSIPDRFSAQQFSDYHSELNMSSLELGDSALYFCASSSTSDYNEQFFGPGTRLTVL.

This clone was recorded once. CDR3 sequence (DNA): TGTGCCACCAAAGCCTTAGCGGGGGCGCAAGAGACCCAGTACTTC. Protein product: CATKALAGAQETQYF. The V call is TRBV6-5, the J call TRBJ2-5; 9 positions match TRBD2. CDR3 length equals 15 residues. The J segment lost 2 bases and the V segment lost 10 bases, leaving 11 bases of the junction unmatched. From germline, CDR1 is MNHEY and CDR2 SVGAGI.

The DNA for the CDR3 is TGTGCCAGCAGCGGCACGGGAGACAGGGGACGAGAGACCCAGTACTTC. It is translated as CASSGTGDRGRETQYF. This rearrangement joins TRBV11-2 to TRBJ2-5; 8 bases are a match to TRBD1. The CDR3 consists of 16 residues. The V gene's germline CDR1 is SGHAT and CDR2 FQNNGV. Trimming cost V 5 bases and J 4 bases; bases outside gene matches: 12.

The chain recombines TRBV27 with TRBJ2-3, with D possibly matching TRBD2 (6 bases). Trimming stripped 4 bases from V and 0 bases from J, with 11 bases between. Germline loops: CDR1 MNHEY, CDR2 SMNVEV (reference sequence). CDR3 length: 15 amino acids. CDR3 nucleotides: TGTGCCAGCAGTTGGACTACCTTAAGCACAGATACGCAGTATTTT. It yields the protein CASSWTTLSTDTQYF.

This clone was found once. The V and J genes are TRBV6-5 and TRBJ1-2; 9 positions match TRBD1. The CDR3 runs to 14 residues. Germline trimming cut 2 bases from V and 2 bases from J; bases unmatched to any gene: 0. Germline V gene lookup returns CDR1 MNHEY and CDR2 SVGAGI. CDR3 amino acids: CASSYGTGNYGYTF. The CDR3 nucleotides are TGTGCCAGCAGTTACGGGACAGGGAACTATGGCTACACCTTC.

The rearrangement joins TRBV5-1 to TRBJ2-3; 11 bases map to TRBD2. CDR3 length equals 19 residues. Looked up from germline, CDR1 is SGHRS and CDR2 is YFSETQ. Trimming took 2 bases from V and 0 from J; bases not matched to a gene: 11. CDR3 coding DNA: TGCGCCAGCAGCTTCTCTCGGACTAGCGGGTACCAAAGCACAGATACGCAGTATTTT. Its protein product is CASSFSRTSGYQSTDTQYF. The full variable domain, with the rest looked up from reference TRBV5-1 and TRBJ2-3, is KAGVTQTPRYLIKTRGQQVTLSCSPISGHRSVSWYQQTPGQGLQFLFEYFSETQRNKGNFPGRFSGRQFSNSRSEMNVSTLELGDSALYLCASSFSRTSGYQSTDTQYFGPGTRLTVL.

The chain has TRBV27 and TRBJ2-7; TRBD2 matches 11 bases. V gave up 2 bases and J gave up 4 bases; unmatched junction bases: 10. This CDR3 region has 17 residues. In germline, CDR1 is MNHEY, CDR2 SMNVEV (reference sequence). In nucleotides, the CDR3 is TGTGCCAGCAGTTTAACCCCCCGACTAGCGGGAAAATACGAGCAGTACTTC. It codes for CASSLTPRLAGKYEQYF.

The chain links TRBV7-9 to TRBJ1-4, with no clear D. This CDR3 contains 13 residues. V lost 1 base and J 8 bases, leaving 8 bases between the germline ends. The germline gives CDR1 SEHNR, CDR2 FQNEAQ (reference sequence). The CDR3 loop is CASSLVPDEKLFF. The CDR3 nucleotides are TGTGCCAGCAGCTTAGTGCCAGACGAAAAACTGTTTTTT.

The V call is TRBV27, the J call TRBJ1-1; D is perhaps TRBD1 (5 bases). Germline CDR1 and CDR2: MNHEY and SMNVEV (reference sequence). The CDR3 length is 13 residues. V lost 10 bases, J lost 0 bases, and 12 bases lay in between. CDR3: CATRDRMNTEAFF. The CDR3 nucleotides read TGTGCCACACGGGACCGAATGAACACTGAAGCTTTCTTT.

This CDR3 reads CASGSYNEQFF. In DNA form, the CDR3 reads TGCGCCAGCGGCTCTTACAATGAGCAGTTCTTC. V gene TRBV4-3 combines with J gene TRBJ2-1; D uncertain. CDR3 length: 11 residues. The ends were cut back, 8 bases at V and 4 bases at J, with 6 bases in the middle. Per germline, CDR1 LGHNA and CDR2 YSLEER.

A word on this clone: At the DNA level, this CDR3 is encoded by other sequences in the same sample as well. J is TRBJ2-7 and V is TRBV30; TRBD2 aligns across 8 bases. Germline trimming cut 4 bases from V and 3 bases from J; bases unmatched to any gene: 8. The CDR3 sequence is 14 residues long. CDR1 GTSNPN and CDR2 SVGIG come from the germline V gene (reference sequence). CDR3: CAWTRGGARYEQYF. CDR3 coding DNA: TGTGCCTGGACCCGGGGGGGGGCTCGCTACGAGCAGTACTTC.

This chain joins TRBV30 and TRBJ1-2; D is perhaps TRBD1 (6 bases). V was trimmed by 2 bases and J by 4 bases, leaving 14 bases between them. CDR1 is GTSNPN and CDR2 is SVGIG in the germline V gene (reference sequence). The CDR3 spans 14 residues. For the CDR3, the DNA is TGTGCCTGGAGTCCCACAGGGTGGGGCTATGGCTACACCTTC. It translates to CAWSPTGWGYGYTF.

This chain links TRBV7-3 with TRBJ2-1; 13 positions match TRBD2. The germline CDR1 and CDR2 sequences are SGHTA and FQGTGA. The CDR3 is 17 residues long. The V gene end was trimmed by 5 bases and the J gene end by 5 bases; junction bases not matched to a gene: 9. The CDR3 loop reads CASSPTSGRPLNNEQFF. The CDR3 DNA reads as TGTGCCAGCAGCCCGACTAGCGGGAGGCCCCTAAACAATGAGCAGTTCTTC.

The genes are TRBV5-6 and TRBJ2-5; 13 nucleotides agree with TRBD2. This CDR3 region has 18 residues. The V gene end was trimmed by 1 base and the J gene end by 2 bases; junction bases not matched to a gene: 8. The V gene's germline CDR1 is SGHDT and CDR2 YYEEEE. In DNA form, the CDR3 reads TGTGCCAGCAGCTTGCTAGGACTAGCGGGAGTCGGACAAGAGACCCAGTACTTC. Encoded protein: CASSLLGLAGVGQETQYF.